The rows below give T cell receptor beta chains drawn from one sample of a study of blood T cells in healthy people across ages. One entry per CDR3 protein, called by TCRdb with MiXCR from the 5' RACE reads. The data contain approximately 760,000 distinct CDR3 sequences, around 25% of them seen just once; the ten biggest clones take up roughly 9%. These data also featured in a second study, about T cells of mothers and their children.

Sample: blood. The receptors shown here come from a boy aged 5-17 years in good health. Both conserved end residues are part of each CDR3. D genes are given only for firm matches. Not every row has a clone size; where given, it reads once, few, many or a size class.

d_call	v_call	j_call	clone_size	cdr3_aa	cdr3_nt
-	TRBV12-3/TRBV12-4	TRBJ1-1	few	CASSFFGTNTEAFF	TGTGCCAGCAGTTTTTTCGGGACAAACACTGAAGCTTTCTTT
TRBD2	TRBV20-1	TRBJ2-5	few	CSARSSGGPETQYF	TGCAGTGCTAGATCGAGCGGGGGCCCGGAGACCCAGTACTTC
-	TRBV29-1	TRBJ2-7	-	CSVEVGIRYEQYF	TGCAGCGTTGAAGTGGGGATTAGATACGAGCAGTACTTC
-	TRBV7-9	TRBJ2-7	once	CASSLGPLNSYEQYF	TGTGCCAGCAGCTTAGGCCCGCTGAACTCCTACGAGCAGTACTTC
-	TRBV5-1	TRBJ2-1	many	CASSQGGSYNEQFF	TGCGCCAGCAGCCAAGGGGGGTCCTACAATGAGCAGTTCTTC
-	TRBV4-1	TRBJ2-7	-	CASSQDGPQSYEQYF	TGCGCCAGCAGCCAAGATGGGCCGCAATCCTACGAGCAGTACTTC
-	TRBV25-1	TRBJ1-2	-	CASSAGVGYTF	TGTGCCAGCAGTGCGGGGGTCGGCTACACCTTC
TRBD1	TRBV7-9	TRBJ1-1	-	CASTSTGEDTEAFF	TGTGCCAGCACCAGTACAGGGGAGGACACTGAAGCTTTCTTT
TRBD2	TRBV6-2/TRBV6-3	TRBJ2-5	-	CASSGTSWETQYF	TGTGCCAGCAGTGGGACTAGCTGGGAGACCCAGTACTTC
-	TRBV5-1	TRBJ2-1	-	CASSSRTVSYNEQFF	TGCGCCAGCAGCTCAAGGACAGTCTCCTACAATGAGCAGTTCTTC
TRBD1	TRBV27	TRBJ1-1	-	CASRARDRGSNTEAFF	TGTGCCAGCAGGGCCCGGGACAGGGGGTCAAACACTGAAGCTTTCTTT
-	TRBV6-5	TRBJ2-3	once	CAVVVAGTDTQYF	TGTGCCGTCGTAGTAGCGGGCACAGATACGCAGTATTTT
-	TRBV7-6	TRBJ1-2	-	CASSLGGTSGGYTF	TGTGCCAGCAGCTTAGGTGGGACATCGGGTGGCTACACCTTC
TRBD1	TRBV6-1	TRBJ1-5	-	CASSEAGGQGTAQHF	TGTGCCAGCAGTGAAGCGGGGGGACAGGGCACGGCCCAGCATTTT
-	TRBV4-3	TRBJ1-4	-	CASSQATPQDNEKLFF	TGCGCCAGCAGCCAAGCGACTCCTCAAGATAATGAAAAACTGTTTTTT
TRBD1	TRBV12-3/TRBV12-4	TRBJ2-7	few	CASSSSGTGVLWEQYF	TGTGCCAGCAGTTCCTCCGGGACAGGGGTTTTGTGGGAGCAGTACTTC
-	TRBV7-9	TRBJ1-2	few	CASSFVKNYGYTF	TGTGCCAGCAGCTTTGTGAAAAACTATGGCTACACCTTC
-	TRBV6-5	TRBJ1-3	-	CASRKGQGRGESF	TGTGCCAGCAGGAAGGGGCAGGGAAGGGGGGAATCCTTT
-	TRBV28	TRBJ1-3	few	CASSRLVDGNTIYF	TGTGCCAGCAGCCGCCTGGTTGATGGAAACACCATATATTTT
TRBD2	TRBV20-1	TRBJ2-1	few	CSARAPKLAGGYNEQFF	TGCAGTGCTAGGGCCCCCAAGCTAGCGGGAGGCTACAATGAGCAGTTCTTC
TRBD1	TRBV29-1	TRBJ1-1	few	CSVSTGYTEAFF	TGCAGCGTCTCGACAGGGTACACTGAAGCTTTCTTT
-	TRBV6-2/TRBV6-3	TRBJ2-5	few	CASSYLGNHETQYF	TGTGCCAGCAGTTACCTAGGGAATCATGAGACCCAGTACTTC